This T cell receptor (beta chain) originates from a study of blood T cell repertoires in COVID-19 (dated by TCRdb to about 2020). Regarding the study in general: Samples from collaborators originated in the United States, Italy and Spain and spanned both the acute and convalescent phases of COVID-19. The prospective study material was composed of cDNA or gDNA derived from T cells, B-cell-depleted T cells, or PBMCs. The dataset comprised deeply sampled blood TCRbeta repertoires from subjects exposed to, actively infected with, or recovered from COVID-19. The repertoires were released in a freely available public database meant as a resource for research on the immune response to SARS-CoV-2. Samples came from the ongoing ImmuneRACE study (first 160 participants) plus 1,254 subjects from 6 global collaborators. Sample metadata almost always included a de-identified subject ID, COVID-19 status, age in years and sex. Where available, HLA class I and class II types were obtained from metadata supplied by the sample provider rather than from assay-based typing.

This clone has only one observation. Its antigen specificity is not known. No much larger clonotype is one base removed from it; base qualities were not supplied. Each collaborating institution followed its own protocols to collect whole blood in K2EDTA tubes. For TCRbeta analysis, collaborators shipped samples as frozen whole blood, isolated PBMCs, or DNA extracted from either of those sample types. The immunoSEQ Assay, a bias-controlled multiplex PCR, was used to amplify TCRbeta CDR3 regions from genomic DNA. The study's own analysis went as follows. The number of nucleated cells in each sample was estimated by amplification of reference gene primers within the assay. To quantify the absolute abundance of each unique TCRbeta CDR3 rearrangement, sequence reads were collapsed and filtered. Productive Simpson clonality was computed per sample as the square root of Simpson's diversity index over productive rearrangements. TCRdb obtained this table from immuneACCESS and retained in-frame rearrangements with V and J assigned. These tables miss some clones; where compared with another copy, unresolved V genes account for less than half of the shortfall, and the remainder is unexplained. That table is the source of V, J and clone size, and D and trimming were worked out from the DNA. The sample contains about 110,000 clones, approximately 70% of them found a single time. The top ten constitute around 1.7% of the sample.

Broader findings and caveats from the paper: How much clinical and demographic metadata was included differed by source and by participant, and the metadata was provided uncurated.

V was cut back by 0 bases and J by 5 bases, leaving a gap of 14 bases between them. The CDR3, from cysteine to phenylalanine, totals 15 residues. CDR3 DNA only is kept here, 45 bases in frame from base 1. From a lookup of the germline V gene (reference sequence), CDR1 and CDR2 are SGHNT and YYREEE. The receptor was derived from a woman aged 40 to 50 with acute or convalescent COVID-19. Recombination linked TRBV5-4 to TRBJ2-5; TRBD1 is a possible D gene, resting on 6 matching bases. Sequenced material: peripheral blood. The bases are TGTGCCAGCAGCTTGGAAGCACAGGGTGGGGAGACCCAGTACTTC. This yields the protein CASSLEAQGGETQYF.